Shown below are 9 T cell receptor beta chains from a single sample sequenced in a study of blood T cell repertoires in COVID-19. The table came from immunoSEQ multiplex PCR; TCRdb's copy has only in-frame clones and leaves some out. The sample carries some 97,000 clones, roughly 84% recorded once. The specimen was peripheral blood. All receptors come from a man in his thirties or forties in a cohort sampled during active COVID-19.

The count of this clone is one. The chain carries TRBV5-1 and TRBJ2-5, with D uncertain. With 0 bases removed from V and 4 bases from J, the gap between germline ends came to 4 bases. The CDR3 runs 12 residues. Germline-derived CDR1 and CDR2 are SGHRS and YFSETQ. CDR3 amino acids: CASSLDLETQYF. The DNA of the CDR3 is TGCGCCAGCAGCTTGGATCTAGAGACCCAGTACTTC.

The V gene is TRBV4-3, the J gene TRBJ2-3; TRBD2 matches 8 bases. The trim removed 2 bases at V and 1 base at J, leaving 5 bases unmatched. Germline V gene data show CDR1 as LGHNA and CDR2 as YSLEER. CDR3 length: 16 amino acids. CDR3 amino acids: CASSQHSGGGTDTQYF. The DNA for the CDR3 is TGCGCCAGCAGCCAACACTCGGGAGGGGGCACAGATACGCAGTATTTT.

V usage is TRBV19 and J usage is TRBJ2-2, with TRBD1 matching 8 bases. Germline CDR1 is LNHDA and CDR2 is SQIVND (reference sequence). The CDR3 has 15 residues. Trimming cost V 4 bases and J 2 bases; bases outside gene matches: 3. CDR3 coding DNA: TGTGCCAGTAGTAGGGACAGGAGAAACACCGGGGAGCTGTTTTTT. Translation: CASSRDRRNTGELFF.

Turning to this clone: One end of the junction varies from germline; a read error may be responsible. The chain has TRBV12-5 and TRBJ1-2, with TRBD1 identical over 7 bases. This CDR3 has 11 amino acids. Germline V gives CDR1 LGHNT, CDR2 FRNRAP. Here the CDR3 DNA reads TGTGCTAGTGGTTTGGGTCCGGACAGGCTCTTC. Its protein product is CASGLGPDRLF.

The chain employs TRBV10-2 and TRBJ2-2, with a possible D match to TRBD2 (7 bases). Looked up from germline, CDR1 is WSHSY and CDR2 is SAAADI. V lost 2 bases and J lost 7, with 17 bases in between. The CDR3 covers 16 residues. The CDR3 DNA is TGCGCCAGCAGTGAGAGTCCGGCGGGGGCGGGCGGGGAGCTGTTTTTT. This codes for CASSESPAGAGGELFF.

The chain is built from TRBV7-2 and TRBJ2-5, with D perhaps TRBD1 (6 bases). V was shortened by 3 bases and J by 5 bases, with 22 bases between the two germline ends. Germline assignment: CDR1 SGHTA and CDR2 FQGNSA. The CDR3 sequence is 17 residues long. The CDR3 DNA is TGTGCCAGCAGCTTTGGGGGCCGCACTATCGATAGGGAGACCCAGTACTTC. Translated: CASSFGGRTIDRETQYF.

This sequence joins TRBV30 and TRBJ2-2; perhaps TRBD1 as D (6 bases). V was shortened by 0 bases and J by 4 bases, with 6 bases between the two germline ends. CDR3 length: 13 residues. The germline V gene has CDR1 GTSNPN and CDR2 SVGIG (reference sequence). The CDR3 sequence: CAWSVGATGELFF. As DNA, the CDR3 is TGTGCCTGGAGTGTGGGGGCCACCGGGGAGCTGTTTTTT.

The J gene is TRBJ2-3, the V gene TRBV24-1, with 7 positions matching TRBD2. Trimming at V came to 3 bases and at J to 7 bases, leaving 9 bases not matched to a gene. Germline V lookup: CDR1 KGHDR, CDR2 SFDVKD. The CDR3 runs to 15 residues. Written as DNA, the CDR3 is TGTGCCACCAGTGATGGGGGGGTTGGGGGAAATACGCAGTATTTT. This codes for CATSDGGVGGNTQYF.

The chain employs TRBV6-2 or TRBV6-3 and TRBJ2-5, with 8 bases aligning to TRBD2. V lost 2 bases, J lost 5 bases, and 7 bases stayed unmatched. CDR1 is MNHEY and CDR2 is SVGEGT in the germline V gene. The CDR3 contains 15 residues. The CDR3 bases are TGTGCCAGCAGTTACGATCGCGGGGGGCTTGAGACCCAGTACTTC. Translating it yields CASSYDRGGLETQYF.